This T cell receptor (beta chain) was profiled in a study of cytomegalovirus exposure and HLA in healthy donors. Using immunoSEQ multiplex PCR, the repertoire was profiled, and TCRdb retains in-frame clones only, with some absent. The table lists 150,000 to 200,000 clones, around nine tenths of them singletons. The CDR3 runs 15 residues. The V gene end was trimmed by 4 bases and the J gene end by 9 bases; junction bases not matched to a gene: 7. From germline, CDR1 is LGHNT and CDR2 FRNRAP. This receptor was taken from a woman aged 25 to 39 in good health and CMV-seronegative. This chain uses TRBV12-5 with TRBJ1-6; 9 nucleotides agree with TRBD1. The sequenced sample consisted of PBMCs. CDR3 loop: CASGSGTGTGSPLHF. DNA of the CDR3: TGTGCTAGTGGTTCGGGGACAGGGACGGGTTCACCCCTCCACTTT.